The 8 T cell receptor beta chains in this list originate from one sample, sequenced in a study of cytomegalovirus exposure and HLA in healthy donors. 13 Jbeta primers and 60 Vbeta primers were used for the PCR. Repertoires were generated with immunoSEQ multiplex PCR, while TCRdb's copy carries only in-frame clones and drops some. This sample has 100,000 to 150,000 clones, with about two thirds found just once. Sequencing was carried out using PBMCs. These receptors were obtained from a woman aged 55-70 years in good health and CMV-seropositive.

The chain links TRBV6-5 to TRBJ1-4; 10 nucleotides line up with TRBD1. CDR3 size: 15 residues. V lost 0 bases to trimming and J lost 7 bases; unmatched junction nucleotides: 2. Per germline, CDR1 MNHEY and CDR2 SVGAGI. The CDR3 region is CASSYSTGGGEKLFF. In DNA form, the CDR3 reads TGTGCCAGCAGTTACTCGACAGGGGGCGGTGAAAAACTGTTTTTT.

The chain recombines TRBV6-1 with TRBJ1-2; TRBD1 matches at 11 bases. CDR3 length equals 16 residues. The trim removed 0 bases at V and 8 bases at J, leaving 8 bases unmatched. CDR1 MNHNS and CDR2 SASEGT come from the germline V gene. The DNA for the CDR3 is TGTGCCAGCAGTGAAGCGCATGGGACAGGGGGAGACGGCTACACCTTC. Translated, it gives CASSEAHGTGGDGYTF.

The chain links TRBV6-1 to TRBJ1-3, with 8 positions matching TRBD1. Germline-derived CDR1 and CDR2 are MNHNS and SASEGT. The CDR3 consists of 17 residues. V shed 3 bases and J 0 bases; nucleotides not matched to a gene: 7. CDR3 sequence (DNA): TGTGCCAGCAGTGAGTGGGGACAGGAATCCTCTGGAAACACCATATATTTT. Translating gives CASSEWGQESSGNTIYF.

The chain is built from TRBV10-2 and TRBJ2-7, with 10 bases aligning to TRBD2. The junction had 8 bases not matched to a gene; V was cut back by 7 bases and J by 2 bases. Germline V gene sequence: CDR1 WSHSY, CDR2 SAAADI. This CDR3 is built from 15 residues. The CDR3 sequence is CASTRLAGGAYEQYF. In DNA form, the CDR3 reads TGCGCCAGCACTCGACTAGCGGGTGGTGCCTACGAGCAGTACTTC.

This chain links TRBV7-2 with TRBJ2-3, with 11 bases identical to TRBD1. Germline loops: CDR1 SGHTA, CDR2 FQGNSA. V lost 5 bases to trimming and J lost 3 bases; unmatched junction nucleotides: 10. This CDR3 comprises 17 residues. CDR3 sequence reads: CASSPGTGGFRTDTQYF. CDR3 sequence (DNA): TGTGCCAGCAGCCCTGGGACAGGGGGGTTTAGAACAGATACGCAGTATTTT.

In nucleotides, the CDR3 is TGTGCCAGCATCCACTTTGGACAGGGGGGTGGCTACACCTTC. Translation: CASIHFGQGGGYTF. V usage is TRBV21-1 and J usage is TRBJ1-2; the table's TRBD1 call for D was not verified on the DNA. TRBV21-1 is a pseudogene locus. The CDR3 has 14 residues.

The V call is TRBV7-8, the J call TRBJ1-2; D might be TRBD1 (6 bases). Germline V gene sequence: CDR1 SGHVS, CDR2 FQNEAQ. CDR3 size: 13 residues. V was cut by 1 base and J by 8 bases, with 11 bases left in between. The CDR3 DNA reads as TGTGCCAGCAGCTTAGGTGGGGGGGGCGGCTACACCTTC. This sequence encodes CASSLGGGGGYTF. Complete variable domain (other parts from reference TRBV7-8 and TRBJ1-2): GAGVSQSPRYKVAKRGQDVALRCDPISGHVSLFWYQQALGQGPEFLTYFQNEAQLDKSGLPSDRFFAERPEGSVSTLKIQRTQQEDSAVYLCASSLGGGGGYTFGSGTRLTVV.

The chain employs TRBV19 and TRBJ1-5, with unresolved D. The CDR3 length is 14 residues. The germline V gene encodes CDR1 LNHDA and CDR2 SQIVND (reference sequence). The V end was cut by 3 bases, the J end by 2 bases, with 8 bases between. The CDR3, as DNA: TGTGCCAGTAGTATTTCGGGAGGCAATCAGCCCCAGCATTTT. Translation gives CASSISGGNQPQHF. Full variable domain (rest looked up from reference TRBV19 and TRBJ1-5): DGGITQSPKYLFRKEGQNVTLSCEQNLNHDAMYWYRQDPGQGLRLIYYSQIVNDFQKGDIAEGYSVSREKKESFPLTVTSAQKNPTAFYLCASSISGGNQPQHFGDGTRLSIL.